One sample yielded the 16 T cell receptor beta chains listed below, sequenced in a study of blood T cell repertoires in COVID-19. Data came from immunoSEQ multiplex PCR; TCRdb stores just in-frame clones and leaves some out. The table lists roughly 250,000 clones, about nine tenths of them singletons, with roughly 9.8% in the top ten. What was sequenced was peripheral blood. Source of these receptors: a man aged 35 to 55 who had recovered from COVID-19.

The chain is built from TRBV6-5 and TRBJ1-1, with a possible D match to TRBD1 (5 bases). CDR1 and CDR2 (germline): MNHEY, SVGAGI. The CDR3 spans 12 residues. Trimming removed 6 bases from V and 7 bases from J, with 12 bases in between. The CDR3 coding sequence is TGTGCCAGCAGCCGGTCAGGGAATGAAGCTTTCTTT. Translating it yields CASSRSGNEAFF.

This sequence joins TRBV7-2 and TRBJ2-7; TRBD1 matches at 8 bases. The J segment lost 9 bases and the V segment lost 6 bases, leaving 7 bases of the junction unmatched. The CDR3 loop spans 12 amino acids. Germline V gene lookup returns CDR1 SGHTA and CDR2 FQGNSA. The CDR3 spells CASRPTGGGQYF. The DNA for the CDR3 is TGTGCCAGCAGGCCAACAGGGGGTGGGCAGTACTTC.

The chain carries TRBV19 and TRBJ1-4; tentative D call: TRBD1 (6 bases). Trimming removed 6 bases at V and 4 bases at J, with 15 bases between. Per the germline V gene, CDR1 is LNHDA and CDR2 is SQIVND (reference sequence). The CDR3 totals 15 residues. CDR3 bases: TGTGCCAGTAGAAGTAACAGGGTGGGTAATGAAAAACTGTTTTTT. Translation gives CASRSNRVGNEKLFF.

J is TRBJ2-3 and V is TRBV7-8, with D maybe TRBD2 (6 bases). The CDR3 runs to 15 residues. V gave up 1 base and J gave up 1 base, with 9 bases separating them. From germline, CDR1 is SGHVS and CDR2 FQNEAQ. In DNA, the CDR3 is TGTGCCAGCAGCTTAGAGGCTAGCGGCACAGATACGCAGTATTTT. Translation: CASSLEASGTDTQYF.

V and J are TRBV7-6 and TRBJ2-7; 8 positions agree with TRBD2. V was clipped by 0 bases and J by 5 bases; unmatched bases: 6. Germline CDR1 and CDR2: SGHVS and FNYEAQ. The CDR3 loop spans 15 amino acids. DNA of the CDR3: TGTGCCAGCAGCTTAGCAGCGGGAGTTCTCAACGAGCAGTACTTC. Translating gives CASSLAAGVLNEQYF. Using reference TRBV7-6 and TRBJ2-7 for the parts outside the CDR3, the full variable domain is GAGVSQSPRYKVTKRGQDVALRCDPISGHVSLYWYRQALGQGPEFLTYFNYEAQQDKSGLPNDRFSAERPEGSISTLTIQRTEQRDSAMYRCASSLAAGVLNEQYFGPGTRLTVT.

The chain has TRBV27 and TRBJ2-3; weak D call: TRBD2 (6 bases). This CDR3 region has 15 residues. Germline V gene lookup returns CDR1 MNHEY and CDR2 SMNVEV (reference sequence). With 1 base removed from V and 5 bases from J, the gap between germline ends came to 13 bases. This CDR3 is CASSLFGGQKDTQYF. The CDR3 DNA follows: TGTGCCAGCAGTTTATTCGGGGGTCAGAAAGATACGCAGTATTTT.

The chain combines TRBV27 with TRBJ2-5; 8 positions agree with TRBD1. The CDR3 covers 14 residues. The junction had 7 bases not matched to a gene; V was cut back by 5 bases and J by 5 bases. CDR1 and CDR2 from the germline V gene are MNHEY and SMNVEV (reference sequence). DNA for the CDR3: TGTGCCAGCAGTCCTCGACAGGGGAGGGAGACCCAGTACTTC. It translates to CASSPRQGRETQYF.

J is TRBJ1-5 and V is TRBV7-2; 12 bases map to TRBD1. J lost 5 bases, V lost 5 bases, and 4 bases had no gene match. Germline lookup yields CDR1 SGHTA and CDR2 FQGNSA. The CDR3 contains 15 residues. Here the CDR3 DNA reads TGTGCCAGCAGCACGGGACAGGGGGCCTATCAGCCCCAGCATTTT. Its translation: CASSTGQGAYQPQHF.

The CDR3 region is CASSLRTSGIQETQYF. The CDR3 nucleotides read TGTGCCAGCAGTTTACGGACTAGCGGGATCCAAGAGACCCAGTACTTC. V usage is TRBV6-6 and J usage is TRBJ2-5, with 12 nucleotides matching TRBD2. The germline V gene encodes CDR1 MNHNY and CDR2 SVGAGI (reference sequence). V gave up 4 bases and J gave up 1 base; unmatched junction bases: 4. The length of the CDR3 is 16 residues.

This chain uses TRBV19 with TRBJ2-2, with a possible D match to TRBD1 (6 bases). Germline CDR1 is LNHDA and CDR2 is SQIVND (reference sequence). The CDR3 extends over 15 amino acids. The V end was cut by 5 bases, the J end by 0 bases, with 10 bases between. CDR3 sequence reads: CASSLTGTNTGELFF. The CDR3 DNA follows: TGTGCCAGTAGTTTGACAGGAACGAACACCGGGGAGCTGTTTTTT.

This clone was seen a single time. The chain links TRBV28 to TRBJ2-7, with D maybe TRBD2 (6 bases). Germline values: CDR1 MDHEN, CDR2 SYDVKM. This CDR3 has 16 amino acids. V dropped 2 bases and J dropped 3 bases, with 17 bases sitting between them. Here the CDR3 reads CASSLTGLLGGYEQYF. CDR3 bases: TGTGCCAGCAGTTTAACCGGGCTCCTCGGGGGCTACGAGCAGTACTTC.

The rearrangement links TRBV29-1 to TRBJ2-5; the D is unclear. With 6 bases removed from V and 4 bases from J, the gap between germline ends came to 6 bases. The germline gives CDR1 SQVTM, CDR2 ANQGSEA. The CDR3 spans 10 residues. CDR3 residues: CSVIIETQYF. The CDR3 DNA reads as TGCAGCGTAATAATAGAGACCCAGTACTTC. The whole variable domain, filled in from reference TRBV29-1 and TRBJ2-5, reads SAVISQKPSRDICQRGTSLTIQCQVDSQVTMMFWYRQQPGQSLTLIATANQGSEATYESGFVIDKFPISRPNLTFSTLTVSNMSPEDSSIYLCSVIIETQYFGPGTRLLVL.

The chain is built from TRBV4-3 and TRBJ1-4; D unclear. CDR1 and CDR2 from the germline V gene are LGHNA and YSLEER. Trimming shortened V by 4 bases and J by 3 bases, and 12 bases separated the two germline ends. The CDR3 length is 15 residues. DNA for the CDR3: TGCGCCAGCAGCCTAAACCCCGGGGCTAATGAAAAACTGTTTTTT. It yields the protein CASSLNPGANEKLFF.

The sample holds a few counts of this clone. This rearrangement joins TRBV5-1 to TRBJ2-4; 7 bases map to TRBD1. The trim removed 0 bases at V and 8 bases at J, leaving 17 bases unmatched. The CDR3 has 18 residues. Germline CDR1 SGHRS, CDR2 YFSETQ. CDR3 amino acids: CASSLEGAGPERKDIQYF. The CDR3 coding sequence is TGCGCCAGCAGCTTGGAGGGGGCAGGGCCGGAGCGGAAGGACATTCAGTACTTC.

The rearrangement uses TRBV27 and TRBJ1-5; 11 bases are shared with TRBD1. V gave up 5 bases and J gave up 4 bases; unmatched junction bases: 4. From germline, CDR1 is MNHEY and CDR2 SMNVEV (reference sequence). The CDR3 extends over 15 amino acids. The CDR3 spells CASSQGQGANQPQHF. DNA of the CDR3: TGTGCCAGCAGTCAAGGACAGGGGGCGAATCAGCCCCAGCATTTT.

CDR3 DNA sequence: TGTGCCACCAGCAGAGATATGCGAGTCGAGCAGTACTTC. It specifies CATSRDMRVEQYF. This rearrangement joins TRBV15 to TRBJ2-7; the D is unclear. The germline V and J ends were trimmed by 0 bases and 6 bases, with 9 bases remaining between them. This CDR3 region has 13 residues. CDR1 is LNHNV and CDR2 is YYDKDF in the germline V gene (reference sequence). The entire variable domain, with the rest obtained from reference TRBV15 and TRBJ2-7, is as follows: DAMVIQNPRYQVTQFGKPVTLSCSQTLNHNVMYWYQQKSSQAPKLLFHYYDKDFNNEADTPDNFQSRRPNTSFCFLDIRSPGLGDTAMYLCATSRDMRVEQYFGPGTRLTVT.